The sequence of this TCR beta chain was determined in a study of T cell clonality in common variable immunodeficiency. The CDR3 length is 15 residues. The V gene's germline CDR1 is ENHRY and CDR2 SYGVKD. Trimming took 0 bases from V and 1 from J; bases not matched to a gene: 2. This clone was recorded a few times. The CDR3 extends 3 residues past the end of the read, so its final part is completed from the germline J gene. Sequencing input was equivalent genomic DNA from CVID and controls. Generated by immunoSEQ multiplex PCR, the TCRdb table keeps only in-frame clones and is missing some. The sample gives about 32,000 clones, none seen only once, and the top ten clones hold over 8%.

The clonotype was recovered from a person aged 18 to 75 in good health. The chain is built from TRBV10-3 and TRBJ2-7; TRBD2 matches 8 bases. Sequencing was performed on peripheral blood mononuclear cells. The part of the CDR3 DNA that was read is TGTGCCATCAGTGAGTCGGTAGCGGGATCCTACGAG. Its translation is CAISESVAGSYE. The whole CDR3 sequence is CAISESVAGSYEQYF.